This is a list of T cell receptor beta chains from one sample in a study of CD8 T cells in Susac syndrome. TCRdb itself ran the immunoSEQ multiplex PCR reads through MiXCR, one entry per CDR3 protein. Of roughly 140,000 distinct CDR3 sequences in the sample, more than 90% were seen once. The sample comprised CD4+ T cells from PBMCs. The receptors were sampled from a human donor with Susac syndrome. CDR3s include the opening cysteine and the closing phenylalanine or tryptophan. The D gene is left open where the match is weak. Clone size is shown for a subset of rows, as once, few, many or a class of expanded clone.

>-|TRBJ2-2|-|TRBV4-2
TGTGCCAGCAGCCAGGAGCGGAGAAACACCGGGGAGCTGTTTTTT
CASSQERRNTGELFF
>-|TRBJ1-4|-|TRBV6-6
TGTGCCAGCAGCCTCACGGGGGAGATAGATGAAAAACTGTTTTTT
CASSLTGEIDEKLFF
>-|TRBJ1-2|-|TRBV7-2
TGTGCCAGCAGCTTAGCGCCGGGGCTGGAAGGGTATGGCTACACCTTC
CASSLAPGLEGYGYTF
>TRBD1|TRBJ1-2|-|TRBV5-1
TGCGCCAGCAGAAAGCTGACAGGGGGCGACTATGGCTACACCTTC
CASRKLTGGDYGYTF
>-|TRBJ1-6|once|TRBV3-1
TGTGCCAGCAGGGCGGGACACTATAATTCACCCCTCCACTTT
CASRAGHYNSPLHF
>-|TRBJ1-5|-|TRBV27
TGTGCCAGCTCAGTAGACAGCACAAATCAGCCCCAGCATTTT
CASSVDSTNQPQHF
>TRBD2|TRBJ2-5|-|TRBV20-1
TGCAGTGCTAGTGGCGGGCGGGAGGAGACCCAGTACTTC
CSASGGREETQYF
>-|TRBJ2-5|-|TRBV10-3
TGTGCCATCAGCCTAACCCCGCAAGAGACCCAGTACTTC
CAISLTPQETQYF
>-|TRBJ2-7|-|TRBV12-3/TRBV12-4
TGTGCCAGCAGTTACAGCGGGCCCCGCTACGAGCAGTACTTC
CASSYSGPRYEQYF
>TRBD2|TRBJ2-1|-|TRBV11-2
TGTGCCAGCAGTTCCCCTTCCGCGGGGGGGGTCAATGAGCAGTTCTTC
CASSSPSAGGVNEQFF
>TRBD1|TRBJ2-2|-|TRBV6-5
TGTGGCGTCGGGACAGCGAACACCGGGGAGCTGTTTTTT
CGVGTANTGELFF
>TRBD2|TRBJ2-5|once|TRBV20-1
TGCAGTGCTAGACCGCTAGCGGGGCACCAAGAGACCCAGTACTTC
CSARPLAGHQETQYF
>-|TRBJ1-1|once|TRBV21-1
TGTGCCAGCAGCCTCCGTATTGGGAACACTGAAGCTTTCTTT
CASSLRIGNTEAFF
>-|TRBJ2-5|-|TRBV20-1
TGCAGTGTGTCGAGGCCGCAAGAGACCCAGTACTTC
CSVSRPQETQYF
>-|TRBJ2-5|-|TRBV3-1
TGTGCCAGCAGCCCGACGTTTCAGGGATCTACACAAGAGACCCAGTACTTC
CASSPTFQGSTQETQYF
>-|TRBJ2-1|-|TRBV4-2
TGTGCCAGCAGCCAAGATGAGGCGACATCCTACAATGAGCAGTTCTTC
CASSQDEATSYNEQFF
>-|TRBJ2-1|-|TRBV20-1
TGCAGTGCTAGGACTCGTCACAATGAGCAGTTCTTC
CSARTRHNEQFF
>-|TRBJ2-3|-|TRBV5-1
TGCGCCAGCAGCCCAGGGTACCTCACAGATACGCAGTATTTT
CASSPGYLTDTQYF
>-|TRBJ2-5|-|TRBV5-1
TGCGCCAGCAGCTTGGCCTCGAGGGGGGGGCGAAACCAAGAGACCCAGTACTTC
CASSLASRGGRNQETQYF
>TRBD1|TRBJ2-1|-|TRBV29-1
TGCAGCGTAGGAAAAACAGGGGTGACGGGAAATGAGCAGTTCTTC
CSVGKTGVTGNEQFF
>TRBD1|TRBJ1-4|once|TRBV3-1
TGTGCCAGCAGTAGGACAGGGGGCGAAAAACTGTTTTTT
CASSRTGGEKLFF
>-|TRBJ2-7|-|TRBV5-1
TGCGCCAGCAGCTTGGGTCCCCAGGGGTCCTACGAGCAGTACTTC
CASSLGPQGSYEQYF
>-|TRBJ1-1|-|TRBV20-1
TGCAGTGCTAGGGACCCAACTCTGGGCACTGAAGCTTTCTTT
CSARDPTLGTEAFF
>-|TRBJ1-5|-|TRBV6-1
TGTGCCAGCAGCCCGTCGGGGGCCGGGGCGAGCAATCAGCCCCAGCATTTT
CASSPSGAGASNQPQHF
>TRBD2|TRBJ2-1|once|TRBV7-2
TGTGCCAGCAGCCCGGGGACTAGCGGGAGTCTCGATGAGCAGTTCTTC
CASSPGTSGSLDEQFF
>-|TRBJ2-2|-|TRBV29-1
TGCAGCGTTGAAGAACTAGGGACCGGGGAGCTGTTTTTT
CSVEELGTGELFF
>-|TRBJ2-7|-|TRBV7-2
TGTGCCAGTAGCTTTGCCCACGAGCAGTACTTC
CASSFAHEQYF
>-|TRBJ2-3|-|TRBV2
TGTGCCAGCAGTGACAGGACAGCTACAGATACGCAGTATTTT
CASSDRTATDTQYF
>-|TRBJ1-1|-|TRBV6-5
TGTGCCAGCAGTTCCCGGGACTCTGGAGCTTTCTTT
CASSSRDSGAFF
>-|TRBJ2-3|-|TRBV20-1
TGCAGTGCTAGTGGTCAGGGAGGCACAGATACGCAGTATTTT
CSASGQGGTDTQYF
>-|TRBJ2-2|-|TRBV20-1
TGCAGTGCTAGAGGGTGGAGACTAGGTATCGGGGAGCTGTTTTTT
CSARGWRLGIGELFF
>-|TRBJ2-7|-|TRBV6-6
TGTGCCAGCGGGTATAGGTCCTACGAGCAGTACTTC
CASGYRSYEQYF
>-|TRBJ1-6|-|TRBV2
TGTGCCAGCAGCAGAGTTTATAATTCACCCCTCCACTTT
CASSRVYNSPLHF
>-|TRBJ2-1|-|TRBV3-1
TGTGCCAGCACCAGGACGGAGAGCTCCTACAATGAGCAGTTCTTC
CASTRTESSYNEQFF
>-|TRBJ2-7|-|TRBV20-1
TGCAGTGCCAAGGGGACGGGGACGTGGGAGCAGTACTTC
CSAKGTGTWEQYF
>-|TRBJ1-6|-|TRBV12-3/TRBV12-4
TGTGCCAGCAGTCTGGACGGGAGGGGTAATTCACCCCTCCACTTT
CASSLDGRGNSPLHF
>-|TRBJ2-7|-|TRBV3-1
TGTGCCAGCAGCCAAGATGGAGAGACAGAGCAGTACTTC
CASSQDGETEQYF
>-|TRBJ1-1|-|TRBV6-2/TRBV6-3
TGTGCCAGCAGTTACTCGAATCCGGGTGGTACTGAAGCTTTCTTT
CASSYSNPGGTEAFF
>-|TRBJ2-2|-|TRBV28
TGTGCCAGCAGTTTCTGGAGCGGGGAGCTGTTTTTT
CASSFWSGELFF
>TRBD2|TRBJ2-1|-|TRBV18
TGTGCCAGCTCTCCCAGCGGCGACGGGAGGGCCTCCAATGAGCAGTTCTTC
CASSPSGDGRASNEQFF
>TRBD2|TRBJ2-5|-|TRBV29-1
TGCAGCGTTGACCTGGGCCTAGCGGGGGGGCTAGAGACCCAGTACTTC
CSVDLGLAGGLETQYF
>TRBD1|TRBJ1-2|-|TRBV4-1
TGCGCCAGCAGCCAAGGGGACAGGGACTATGGCTACACCTTC
CASSQGDRDYGYTF
>-|TRBJ2-1|-|TRBV20-1
TGCAGTGCCCCTCGACAGCTCGATAACAATGAGCAGTTCTTC
CSAPRQLDNNEQFF
>TRBD1|TRBJ1-2|once|TRBV28
TGTGCCAGCAGTTTAGACCAGACAGGGTCCGGTGGCTACACCTTC
CASSLDQTGSGGYTF
>TRBD2|TRBJ2-7|-|TRBV7-2
TGTGCCAGCAGCTTAGGAGCGGGAGGGCCTGGGGAGCAGTACTTC
CASSLGAGGPGEQYF
>TRBD1|TRBJ1-5|-|TRBV4-1
TGCGCCAGCAGCCAAGGAGCGGGCGGACAGGCTAATCAGCCCCAGCATTTT
CASSQGAGGQANQPQHF
>-|TRBJ2-2|-|TRBV7-9
TGTGCCAGCAGCCTATACGGGGATTTAGCGAACACCGGGGAGCTGTTTTTT
CASSLYGDLANTGELFF
>TRBD2|TRBJ2-3|-|TRBV5-1
TGCGCCAGCAGCTTGGAGGGACTAGCAACAGATACGCAGTATTTT
CASSLEGLATDTQYF
>-|TRBJ1-3|-|TRBV20-1
TGCAGCGCCGGAGGCGGGGGGAACACCATATATTTT
CSAGGGGNTIYF
>TRBD1|TRBJ1-5|-|TRBV7-2
TGTGCCAGCAGCCAGGGACAGGGGTTGAATCAGCCCCAGCATTTT
CASSQGQGLNQPQHF
>-|TRBJ1-2|-|TRBV23-1
TGCGCCAGCAGTCAGGGGGCGAATGGCTACACCTTC
CASSQGANGYTF
>-|TRBJ1-3|-|TRBV7-8
TGTGCCAGCAGCCGCCAGACTCTTTCTGGAAACACCATATATTTT
CASSRQTLSGNTIYF
>TRBD1|TRBJ1-2|few|TRBV28
TGTGCCAGCTCACTACAGGGGCTTCCCTATGGCTACACCTTC
CASSLQGLPYGYTF
>-|TRBJ2-3|-|TRBV5-6
TGTGCCAGCAGCTTGGTCGCACTAGCAGGTAGCACAGATACGCAGTATTTT
CASSLVALAGSTDTQYF
>TRBD1|TRBJ2-5|-|TRBV14
TGTGCCAGCAGCCAAGGATTTGGGACAGGGCTAGAGACCCAGTACTTC
CASSQGFGTGLETQYF
>-|TRBJ1-1|-|TRBV7-2
TGTGCCAGCAGCTCCGTCCGGGGTGCCACTGAAGCTTTCTTT
CASSSVRGATEAFF
>TRBD1|TRBJ2-5|-|TRBV24-1
TGTGCCACCAGTGATTCCGCCGGGACAGGGAGGGAGACCCAGTACTTC
CATSDSAGTGRETQYF